Each of the 6 T cell receptor beta chains below was sequenced from the same sample in a study of T cell repertoires in cytomegalovirus infection. TCRdb recomputed calls from the reads with MiXCR, one row per CDR3 protein. The sample has more than 400,000 distinct CDR3 sequences, 26% seen once. The sequencing input was PBMCs. Receptors originate from a human donor in good health (CMV status not recorded). Some clones in this sample may be carry-over from other donors' samples.

This clonotype was seen a few times. V is TRBV13 and J is TRBJ1-2, with D unclear. The CDR3 length is 14 residues. Trimming left V 5 bases short and J 8 bases short, with 18 bases between. The germline V gene has CDR1 PRHDT and CDR2 FYEKMQ (reference sequence). CDR3 amino acids: CASSPSTVFEGYTF. The CDR3, as DNA: TGTGCCAGCAGCCCCTCGACGGTGTTTGAGGGCTACACCTTC.

This clonotype occurred many times. V gene TRBV7-8 combines with J gene TRBJ2-4; no clear D gene. The V end was cut by 4 bases, the J end by 0 bases, with 13 bases between. The CDR3 has 16 amino acids. Germline values: CDR1 SGHVS, CDR2 FQNEAQ. CDR3 nucleotides: TGTGCCAGCAGCTCAGACCGTGGATTAGCCAAAAACATTCAGTACTTC. Encoded protein: CASSSDRGLAKNIQYF.

This clonotype showed up just a few times. The J gene is TRBJ1-2, the V gene TRBV6-1, with 12 bases matching TRBD1. The CDR3 length is 17 residues. With V trimmed by 11 bases and J by 0 bases, 13 bases remained unmatched. Germline CDR1 and CDR2: MNHNS and SASEGT. The CDR3 DNA reads as TGTGCCGGCTGGAGGGACAGGGGGCTCCCCCCTAACTATGGCTACACCTTC. Its protein product is CAGWRDRGLPPNYGYTF.

This clonotype was recorded at least ten times. This rearrangement joins TRBV12-3 or TRBV12-4 to TRBJ1-6, with 9 positions matching TRBD1. Losses at the gene ends were 6 bases for V and 10 bases for J; bases not matched to a gene: 7. The length of the CDR3 is 14 residues. The CDR3 nucleotides are TGTGCCAGCAGCTTCGGGACAGGGCCCTCACCCCTCCACTTT. It codes for CASSFGTGPSPLHF.

This clonotype has a count of ten or more. The V and J genes are TRBV7-6 and TRBJ2-1; no firm D call. The CDR3 has 13 amino acids. Trimming stripped 5 bases from V and 4 bases from J, with 9 bases between. The germline CDR1 and CDR2 sequences are SGHVS and FNYEAQ. The CDR3 spells CASSLGPYNEQFF. DNA of the CDR3: TGTGCCAGCAGCCTAGGGCCGTACAATGAGCAGTTCTTC.

This sequence joins TRBV9 and TRBJ2-1, with D tentatively TRBD2 (6 bases). Trimming took 0 bases from V and 0 from J, leaving 13 bases between them. The germline CDR1 and CDR2 sequences are SGDLS and YYNGEE. The CDR3 sequence is 17 residues long. In nucleotides, the CDR3 is TGTGCCAGCAGCGTAGGGGAGAGCGGGCTCTCCTACAATGAGCAGTTCTTC. Translating it yields CASSVGESGLSYNEQFF.